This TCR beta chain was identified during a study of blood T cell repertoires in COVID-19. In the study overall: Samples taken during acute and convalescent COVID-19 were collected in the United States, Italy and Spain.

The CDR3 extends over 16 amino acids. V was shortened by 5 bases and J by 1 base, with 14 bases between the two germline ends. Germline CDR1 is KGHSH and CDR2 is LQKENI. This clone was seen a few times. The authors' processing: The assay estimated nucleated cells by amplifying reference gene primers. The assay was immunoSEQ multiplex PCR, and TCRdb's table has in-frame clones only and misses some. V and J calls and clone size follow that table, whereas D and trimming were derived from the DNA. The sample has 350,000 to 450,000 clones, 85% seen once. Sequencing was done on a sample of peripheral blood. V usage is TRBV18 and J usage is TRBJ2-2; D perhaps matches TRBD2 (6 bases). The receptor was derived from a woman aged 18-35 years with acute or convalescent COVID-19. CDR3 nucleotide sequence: TGTGCCAGCTCAAAAGCGGGTGCCCTGAACACCGGGGAGCTGTTTTTT. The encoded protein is CASSKAGALNTGELFF.